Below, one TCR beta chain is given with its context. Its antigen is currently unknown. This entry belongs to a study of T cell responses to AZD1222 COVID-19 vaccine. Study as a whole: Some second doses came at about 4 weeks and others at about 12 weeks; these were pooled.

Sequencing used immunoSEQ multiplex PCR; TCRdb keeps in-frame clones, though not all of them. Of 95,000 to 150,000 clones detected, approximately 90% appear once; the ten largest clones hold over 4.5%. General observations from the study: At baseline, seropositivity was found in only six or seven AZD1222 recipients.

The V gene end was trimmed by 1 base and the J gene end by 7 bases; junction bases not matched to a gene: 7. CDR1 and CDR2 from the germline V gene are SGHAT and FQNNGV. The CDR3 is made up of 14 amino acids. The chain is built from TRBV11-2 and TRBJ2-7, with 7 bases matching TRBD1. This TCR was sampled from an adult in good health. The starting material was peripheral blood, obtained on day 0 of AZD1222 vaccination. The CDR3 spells CASSLGQGSGEQYF. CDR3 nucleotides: TGTGCCAGCAGCTTAGGACAGGGTTCGGGGGAGCAGTACTTC.